This T cell receptor (beta chain) was recorded in a study of tumor-infiltrating lymphocytes in oesophageal squamous cell carcinoma. TCRdb reanalysed the PCR reads using MiXCR and keeps one entry per CDR3 protein. The repertoire holds some 21,000 distinct CDR3 sequences, with 39% as singletons. The sample holds many counts of this clonotype. The TCR originated in a male donor with esophageal squamous cell carcinoma. Sequenced: esophageal tumor tissue.

The CDR3 loop is CASSFSREGETQYF. For the CDR3, the DNA is TGCGCCAGCAGCTTTTCCAGGGAGGGGGAGACCCAGTACTTC. The rearrangement uses TRBV5-1 and TRBJ2-5; 7 nucleotides line up with TRBD2. J was trimmed by 5 bases and V by 2 bases; bases with no gene match: 6. Per germline, CDR1 SGHRS and CDR2 YFSETQ. The CDR3 has 14 amino acids.